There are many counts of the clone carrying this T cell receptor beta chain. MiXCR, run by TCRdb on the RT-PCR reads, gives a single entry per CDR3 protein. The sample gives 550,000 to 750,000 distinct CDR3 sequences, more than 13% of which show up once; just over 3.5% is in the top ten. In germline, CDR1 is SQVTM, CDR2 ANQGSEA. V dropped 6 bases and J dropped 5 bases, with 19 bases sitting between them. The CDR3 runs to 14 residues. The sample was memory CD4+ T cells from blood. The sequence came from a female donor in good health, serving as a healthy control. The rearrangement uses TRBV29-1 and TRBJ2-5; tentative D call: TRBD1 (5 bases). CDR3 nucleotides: TGCAGCGTACCGCCCCTCAGGGCTGGGGAGACCCAGTACTTC. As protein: CSVPPLRAGETQYF.